Shown below are 2 T cell receptor beta chains from a single sample sequenced in a study of blood T cell repertoires in COVID-19. Repertoires were generated with immunoSEQ multiplex PCR, while TCRdb's copy carries only in-frame clones and drops some. This sample has roughly 200,000 clones, with 75% to 90% found just once. The material sequenced was PBMCs or T cells enriched from blood (not recorded which). These receptor sequences come from a woman aged 25 to 39 who had recovered from COVID-19.

This clone occurred a few times. The J gene is TRBJ2-7, the V gene TRBV27, with TRBD1 matching over 7 bases. Looked up from germline, CDR1 is MNHEY and CDR2 is SMNVEV (reference sequence). V gave up 6 bases and J gave up 6 bases; unmatched junction bases: 11. The CDR3 contains 14 residues. CDR3 DNA: TGTGCCAGCAGCCCGGGTCGGACAGGCAGCGAGCAGTACTTC. Translation: CASSPGRTGSEQYF.

The V and J genes are TRBV6-1 and TRBJ2-2, with 7 bases lining up with TRBD1. Unmatched junction bases numbered 1, after V lost 1 base and J lost 5 bases. Germline CDR1 and CDR2: MNHNS and SASEGT. CDR3 length equals 14 residues. The CDR3 DNA reads as TGTGCCAGCAGTGAAGTGACAGGGACCGGGGAGCTGTTTTTT. Its protein product is CASSEVTGTGELFF.